What follows are 28 T cell receptor beta chains derived from one specimen sequenced in a study of cytomegalovirus exposure and HLA in healthy donors (dated by TCRdb to the late 2010s). Receptor libraries were prepared by the immunoSEQ multiplex PCR assay. A mixture of 60 forward primers for TCR Vbeta segments and 13 reverse primers for TCR Jbeta segments was used in the multiplex PCR. Held by TCRdb, this immuneACCESS table contains in-frame sequences only and omits some clones. Under half of the omission traces to an unresolved V gene where checked; the cause of the rest is unknown. Within this sample are about 150,000 clones, with around 75% of them counted one time only. The ten top clones hold about 1.5% of the sample. Material for sequencing was PBMCs. Every receptor here comes from a woman aged 18-29 years in good health and CMV-seronegative.

The chain couples TRBV28 to TRBJ1-3; D remains unclear. V gave up 8 bases and J gave up 0 bases, with 17 bases separating them. This CDR3 is 16 amino acids long. In germline, CDR1 is MDHEN, CDR2 SYDVKM. In nucleotides, the CDR3 is TGTGCCAGCGGGTTCCCCGCGGGAAGCTCTGGAAACACCATATATTTT. It is translated as CASGFPAGSSGNTIYF.

The rearrangement links TRBV6-5 to TRBJ1-2; 9 bases match TRBD1. Per the germline V gene, CDR1 is MNHEY and CDR2 is SVGAGI. The trim removed 5 bases at V and 4 bases at J, leaving 8 bases unmatched. The CDR3 loop spans 15 amino acids. The CDR3 protein is CASSRPGQGAYGYTF. DNA of the CDR3: TGTGCCAGCAGTCGACCGGGACAGGGTGCCTATGGCTACACCTTC.

The V and J genes are TRBV11-2 and TRBJ2-7; 13 bases line up with TRBD2. J was trimmed by 2 bases and V by 1 base; bases with no gene match: 2. Germline V gene lookup returns CDR1 SGHAT and CDR2 FQNNGV. This CDR3 region has 16 residues. The CDR3 nucleotides are TGTGCCAGCAGCTTAGGTACTAGCGGGAGGGCCTACGAGCAGTACGTC. As protein: CASSLGTSGRAYEQYV.

This clone has more than one count but fewer than ten. The gene calls are TRBV7-2 and TRBJ2-7, with TRBD2 matching over 13 bases. There are 16 residues in the CDR3. CDR1 is SGHTA and CDR2 is FQGNSA in the germline V gene. Germline trimming cut 5 bases from V and 9 bases from J; bases unmatched to any gene: 13. The CDR3 protein is CASSATSGGPGRGQYF. CDR3 nucleotides: TGTGCCAGCAGCGCGACTAGCGGGGGGCCAGGTCGTGGGCAGTACTTC. Full variable domain (rest looked up from reference TRBV7-2 and TRBJ2-7): GAGVSQSPSNKVTEKGKDVELRCDPISGHTALYWYRQSLGQGLEFLIYFQGNSAPDKSGLPSDRFSAERTGGSVSTLTIQRTQQEDSAVYLCASSATSGGPGRGQYFGPGTRLTVT.

This chain connects TRBV5-1 to TRBJ2-1, with 12 bases that match TRBD2. The CDR3 is made up of 16 amino acids. V lost 4 bases to trimming and J lost 4 bases; unmatched junction nucleotides: 6. CDR1 and CDR2 (germline): SGHRS, YFSETQ. This CDR3 reads CASSPSTSGGYNEQFF. The CDR3 nucleotides are TGCGCCAGCAGCCCGTCGACTAGCGGGGGATACAATGAGCAGTTCTTC.

The chain employs TRBV4-3 and TRBJ1-4, with 7 bases aligning to TRBD1. The trim removed 1 base at V and 7 bases at J, leaving 9 bases unmatched. Germline V gene sequence: CDR1 LGHNA, CDR2 YSLEER. The CDR3 contains 16 residues. CDR3: CASSQALGQRFEKLFF. The CDR3 region has the DNA TGCGCCAGCAGCCAAGCTCTGGGACAGCGATTTGAAAAACTGTTTTTT.

This clone was seen a handful of times. This chain connects TRBV27 to TRBJ2-1; 8 nucleotides match TRBD2. This CDR3 is built from 17 residues. After removal of 5 bases from V and 4 bases from J, the junction contained 13 bases not matched to a gene. CDR1 is MNHEY, CDR2 SMNVEV, per germline (reference sequence). In nucleotides, the CDR3 is TGTGCCAGCAGTGCTAACGGGAGGGCGGTCAAATACAATGAGCAGTTCTTC. Protein product: CASSANGRAVKYNEQFF.

This clone was seen a single time. The chain couples TRBV7-2 to TRBJ2-7; TRBD2 is a possible D gene (5 bases). CDR3 length: 14 residues. CDR1 and CDR2 (germline): SGHTA, FQGNSA. The V end was cut by 5 bases, the J end by 6 bases, with 17 bases between. For the CDR3, the DNA is TGTGCCAGCAGCGACCGGACTCCCCCTTTCGAGCAGTACTTC. Its protein is CASSDRTPPFEQYF.

This sequence joins TRBV6-6 and TRBJ2-7; weak D call: TRBD2 (5 bases). The V gene lost 2 bases and the J gene lost 0 bases, with 11 bases spanning the gap. Germline V gene sequence: CDR1 MNHNY, CDR2 SVGAGI (reference sequence). This CDR3 spans 15 amino acids. For the CDR3, the DNA is TGTGCCAGCAGTTACCGAGCGGAAAGCTCCTACGAGCAGTACGTC. Amino acid sequence: CASSYRAESSYEQYV.

The chain joins TRBV5-4 to TRBJ1-2; 7 bases agree with TRBD1. Germline assignment: CDR1 SGHNT and CDR2 YYREEE (reference sequence). Trimming at V came to 5 bases and at J to 4 bases, leaving 8 bases not matched to a gene. The CDR3 consists of 14 residues. The CDR3 DNA sequence: TGTGCCAGCAGTTCTGACAGGGAAACCTATGGCTACACCTTC. Translated, it gives CASSSDRETYGYTF.

This clone was counted a single time. This rearrangement joins TRBV15 to TRBJ1-1, with TRBD1 matching 7 bases. The V and J ends lost 3 bases and 6 bases, in that order; junction bases with no gene match: 10. Germline loops: CDR1 LNHNV, CDR2 YYDKDF (reference sequence). CDR3 length: 15 amino acids. CDR3 nucleotides: TGTGCCACCAGCAGGGACCGACAGGGACGCGCTGAAGCTTTCTTT. Protein sequence: CATSRDRQGRAEAFF.

The chain employs TRBV9 and TRBJ2-5, with 8 bases fitting TRBD1. V lost 6 bases and J lost 5; bases outside the gene matches: 12. From germline, CDR1 is SGDLS and CDR2 YYNGEE. The CDR3 sequence is 15 residues long. The CDR3 coding sequence is TGTGCCAGCACCCGCGCGCCGACAGGGGAGGAGACCCAGTACTTC. As protein: CASTRAPTGEETQYF.

V and J are TRBV4-3 and TRBJ1-5; D is ambiguous. The CDR3 has 13 amino acids. Germline CDR1 LGHNA, CDR2 YSLEER. Trimming pared 4 bases from V and 6 bases from J, leaving 10 bases between. In nucleotides, the CDR3 is TGCGCCAGCAGCCTATCTGGGAGTCAGCCCCAGCATTTT. Encoded protein: CASSLSGSQPQHF.

The chain employs TRBV7-2 and TRBJ2-1; D is perhaps TRBD2 (5 bases). Germline V gene lookup returns CDR1 SGHTA and CDR2 FQGNSA. V lost 4 bases and J 3 bases, leaving 7 bases between the germline ends. The CDR3 is 13 residues long. CDR3 sequence: CASSSTIYNEQFF. The CDR3 DNA follows: TGTGCCAGCAGCTCGACTATCTACAATGAGCAGTTCTTC. Using reference TRBV7-2 and TRBJ2-1 for the parts outside the CDR3, the full variable domain is GAGVSQSPSNKVTEKGKDVELRCDPISGHTALYWYRQSLGQGLEFLIYFQGNSAPDKSGLPSDRFSAERTGGSVSTLTIQRTQQEDSAVYLCASSSTIYNEQFFGPGTRLTVL.

This clone was observed a few times. The V and J genes are TRBV4-1 and TRBJ2-3; the D is unclear. Germline loops: CDR1 MGHRA, CDR2 YSYEKL. Trimming removed 1 base from V and 2 bases from J, with 10 bases in between. There are 15 residues in the CDR3. The CDR3 region is CASSQGAPYTDTQYF. Here the CDR3 DNA reads TGCGCCAGCAGCCAAGGGGCCCCCTACACAGATACGCAGTATTTT.

This chain uses TRBV7-3 with TRBJ2-6, with 10 bases aligning to TRBD2. Looked up from germline, CDR1 is SGHTA and CDR2 is FQGTGA. The trim removed 8 bases at V and 0 bases at J, leaving 7 bases unmatched. The CDR3 sequence is 17 residues long. In DNA, the CDR3 is TGTGCCAGCTCTCTAGCGGGGGCCTTCTCTGGGGCCAACGTCCTGACTTTC. Its protein is CASSLAGAFSGANVLTF.

In its sample, this clone was seen a few times. The chain is built from TRBV7-9 and TRBJ1-5; D gene ambiguous. This CDR3 comprises 15 residues. The germline gives CDR1 SEHNR, CDR2 FQNEAQ (reference sequence). The germline V and J ends were trimmed by 2 bases and 0 bases, with 8 bases remaining between them. The chain's CDR3 is CASSLTGNSNQPQHF. CDR3 in DNA: TGTGCCAGCAGCTTAACCGGGAATAGCAATCAGCCCCAGCATTTT.

The V call is TRBV9, the J call TRBJ1-1; possibly TRBD1 for D (6 bases). Trimming pared 3 bases from V and 0 bases from J, leaving 15 bases between. Germline V gene sequence: CDR1 SGDLS, CDR2 YYNGEE. The CDR3 is 16 residues long. The chain's CDR3 is CASSDGTGLMNTEAFF. The CDR3 coding sequence is TGTGCCAGCAGCGACGGCACAGGGCTAATGAACACTGAAGCTTTCTTT.

This chain connects TRBV29-1 to TRBJ2-6; no firm D call. V lost 7 bases and J 4 bases, leaving 8 bases between the germline ends. This CDR3 spans 12 amino acids. Germline V lookup: CDR1 SQVTM, CDR2 ANQGSEA. CDR3 coding DNA: TGCAGCGCCATTGTGGGGGCCAACGTCCTGACTTTC. Translating gives CSAIVGANVLTF. Full variable domain (missing parts from reference TRBV29-1 and TRBJ2-6): SAVISQKPSRDICQRGTSLTIQCQVDSQVTMMFWYRQQPGQSLTLIATANQGSEATYESGFVIDKFPISRPNLTFSTLTVSNMSPEDSSIYLCSAIVGANVLTFGAGSRLTVL.

This chain connects TRBV28 to TRBJ2-7; perhaps TRBD1 as D (5 bases). CDR3 length: 13 amino acids. V shed 7 bases and J shed 7 bases, with 17 bases lying between them. Germline V lookup: CDR1 MDHEN, CDR2 SYDVKM. As DNA, the CDR3 is TGTGCCAGCACTCCGATACGGGCAGGGGAGCAGTACTTC. It yields the protein CASTPIRAGEQYF.

The rearrangement joins TRBV5-4 to TRBJ1-6; 9 nucleotides match TRBD1. The CDR3 runs to 15 residues. CDR1 and CDR2 from the germline V gene are SGHNT and YYREEE (reference sequence). V lost 4 bases to trimming and J lost 7 bases; unmatched junction nucleotides: 6. The CDR3 bases are TGTGCCAGCAGCAGAAGGACAGGGGACAATTCACCCCTCCACTTT. It yields the protein CASSRRTGDNSPLHF.

Only a few counts were recorded for this clone. The chain recombines TRBV19 with TRBJ1-1; D call uncertain. Trimming took 4 bases from V and 5 from J, leaving 26 bases between them. Germline values: CDR1 LNHDA, CDR2 SQIVND (reference sequence). The CDR3 runs 18 residues. CDR3 amino acids: CASSKYAGGVEGWTEAFF. CDR3 DNA: TGTGCCAGTAGTAAATACGCAGGAGGTGTTGAGGGTTGGACTGAAGCTTTCTTT.

The chain employs TRBV10-3 and TRBJ2-2; maybe TRBD2 (5 bases). Trimming stripped 3 bases from V and 3 bases from J, with 17 bases between. The CDR3 is 17 residues long. Germline CDR1 ENHRY, CDR2 SYGVKD. CDR3 loop: CAISDLPNGLYTGELFF. DNA for the CDR3: TGTGCCATCAGTGACCTACCCAACGGACTTTACACCGGGGAGCTGTTTTTT.

The rearrangement joins TRBV28 to TRBJ2-1, with 8 bases lining up with TRBD2. The V and J ends lost 4 bases and 9 bases, in that order; junction bases with no gene match: 14. CDR1 is MDHEN and CDR2 is SYDVKM in the germline V gene. The CDR3 consists of 16 residues. In DNA, the CDR3 is TGTGCCAGCAGTTACCCCCGGGGGGGAACACTTGCTGAGCAGTTCTTC. Amino acid sequence: CASSYPRGGTLAEQFF.

The genes are TRBV28 and TRBJ2-3; TRBD2 matches at 10 bases. Germline CDR1 reads MDHEN; CDR2 reads SYDVKM. The CDR3 spans 16 residues. Trimming cost V 5 bases and J 0 bases; bases outside gene matches: 5. The DNA for the CDR3 is TGTGCCAGCAGTAAACCTAGCGGGGGTAGCACAGATACGCAGTATTTT. It is translated as CASSKPSGGSTDTQYF. The entire variable domain, with the rest obtained from reference TRBV28 and TRBJ2-3, is as follows: DVKVTQSSRYLVKRTGEKVFLECVQDMDHENMFWYRQDPGLGLRLIYFSYDVKMKEKGDIPEGYSVSREKKERFSLILESASTNQTSMYLCASSKPSGGSTDTQYFGPGTRLTVL.

This rearrangement joins TRBV6-5 to TRBJ1-4; the D is unclear. Germline lookup yields CDR1 MNHEY and CDR2 SVGAGI. This CDR3 comprises 12 residues. Trimming shortened V by 6 bases and J by 7 bases, and 9 bases separated the two germline ends. The CDR3 is CASRRPGEKLFF. The CDR3 bases are TGTGCCAGCAGACGTCCGGGTGAAAAACTGTTTTTT.

This clone is a singleton in its sample. The CDR3 loop is CASSLMMNTEAFF. CDR3 bases: TGTGCCAGCAGCCTAATGATGAACACTGAAGCTTTCTTT. The chain joins TRBV11-2 to TRBJ1-1; D gene ambiguous. Germline V gene data show CDR1 as SGHAT and CDR2 as FQNNGV. The CDR3 covers 13 residues. Trimming cost V 5 bases and J 0 bases, with 7 bases left between them.

This clone occurred a few times. The rearrangement uses TRBV4-3 and TRBJ2-3; D may be TRBD2 (6 bases). In germline, CDR1 is LGHNA, CDR2 YSLEER. The length of the CDR3 is 19 residues. The germline V and J ends were trimmed by 1 base and 4 bases, with 24 bases remaining between them. The CDR3 DNA reads TGCGCCAGCAGCCAAGGAGCCTTGCGCTGCGGGGTGGAGGCAGATACGCAGTATTTT. Protein product: CASSQGALRCGVEADTQYF.